The text below deals with one T cell receptor (beta chain). Germline lookup yields CDR1 KGHDR and CDR2 SFDVKD. The CDR3 consists of 15 residues. V was shortened by 4 bases and J by 1 base, with 11 bases between the two germline ends. The data belong to a study of blood T cell repertoires in COVID-19. Study-level background: Collection of acute and convalescent COVID-19 samples took place in the United States, Italy and Spain.

Generated by immunoSEQ multiplex PCR, the TCRdb table keeps only in-frame clones and is missing some. The sample includes over 100,000 clones, roughly nine tenths of them seen just once. The sequence was obtained from a human donor in a cohort sampled during active COVID-19. Material for sequencing was peripheral blood. This chain joins TRBV24-1 and TRBJ2-3; D not resolved. CDR3 residues: CATSDRRLGTDTQYF. The CDR3 coding sequence is TGTGCCACCAGTGACCGTAGACTGGGCACAGATACGCAGTATTTT.